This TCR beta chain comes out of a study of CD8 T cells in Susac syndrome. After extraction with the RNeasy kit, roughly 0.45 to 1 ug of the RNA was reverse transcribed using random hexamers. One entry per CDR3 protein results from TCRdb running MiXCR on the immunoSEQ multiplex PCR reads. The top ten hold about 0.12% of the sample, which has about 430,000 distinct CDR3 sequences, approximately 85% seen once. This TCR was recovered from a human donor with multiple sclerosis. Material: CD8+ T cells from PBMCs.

The CDR3 nucleotides read TGCGCCAGCAGCCAAGAATCTCGGACTACCAGCACAGATACGCAGTATTTT. Protein sequence: CASSQESRTTSTDTQYF. The rearrangement joins TRBV4-1 to TRBJ2-3, with D maybe TRBD2 (6 bases). There are 17 residues in the CDR3. Germline V gene lookup returns CDR1 MGHRA and CDR2 YSYEKL. Trimming removed 0 bases at V and 0 bases at J, with 13 bases between.